The next 14 T cell receptor beta chains were all read from a single sample in a study of beta chain features in type 1 diabetes. The isolated RNA, all of it, was reverse transcribed, so expressed TCRB transcripts were what got sequenced. Some clones are missing from TCRdb's copy, which holds only in-frame ones; the method was immunoSEQ multiplex PCR. The sample gives about 450,000 clones, over 9.5% of which show up once; less than 0.06% is in the top ten. The sequencing input was naive CD4+ T cells from blood. Receptors originate from a woman aged 18-29 years in good health.

This clone was seen only a few times. The genes are TRBV18 and TRBJ2-1; no clear D gene. Per germline, CDR1 KGHSH and CDR2 LQKENI. This CDR3 has 16 residues. V lost 0 bases to trimming and J lost 6 bases, with 15 bases between them. CDR3 amino acids: CASSPPGKGRINEQFF. The CDR3 DNA reads as TGTGCCAGCTCACCACCGGGAAAGGGCAGAATCAATGAGCAGTTCTTC.

The V and J genes are TRBV6-5 and TRBJ2-5, with 7 bases aligning to TRBD1. This CDR3 spans 13 amino acids. Germline V gene sequence: CDR1 MNHEY, CDR2 SVGAGI. Losses at the gene ends were 4 bases for V and 5 bases for J; bases not matched to a gene: 4. CDR3 protein: CASSFDRDETQYF. In DNA, the CDR3 is TGTGCCAGCAGTTTTGACAGGGATGAGACCCAGTACTTC.

This chain connects TRBV9 to TRBJ1-2, with no clear D. This CDR3 has 11 amino acids. The V gene's germline CDR1 is SGDLS and CDR2 YYNGEE. V was shortened by 5 bases and J by 7 bases, with 9 bases between the two germline ends. The CDR3 protein is CASSRVGGYTF. The CDR3 DNA follows: TGTGCCAGCAGTAGGGTGGGTGGCTACACCTTC.

The V and J genes are TRBV7-2 and TRBJ1-2, with 9 bases fitting TRBD1. V was pared by 0 bases and J by 9 bases, with 8 bases of the junction left unmatched. The length of the CDR3 is 15 residues. From germline, CDR1 is SGHTA and CDR2 FQGNSA. In nucleotides, the CDR3 is TGTGCCAGCAGCTTAGCCCGAGGGACAGGGATGCGCTACACCTTC. Translated, it gives CASSLARGTGMRYTF.

The sample holds a few counts of this clone. This chain connects TRBV7-2 to TRBJ2-2; 10 bases align to TRBD1. The length of the CDR3 is 14 residues. The germline gives CDR1 SGHTA, CDR2 FQGNSA. With V trimmed by 6 bases and J by 6 bases, 4 bases remained unmatched. The CDR3: CASRKDRGSGELFF. The CDR3 DNA sequence: TGTGCCAGCAGGAAGGACAGGGGGTCCGGGGAGCTGTTTTTT. The entire variable domain, with the rest obtained from reference TRBV7-2 and TRBJ2-2, is as follows: GAGVSQSPSNKVTEKGKDVELRCDPISGHTALYWYRQSLGQGLEFLIYFQGNSAPDKSGLPSDRFSAERTGGSVSTLTIQRTQQEDSAVYLCASRKDRGSGELFFGEGSRLTVL.

The rearrangement joins TRBV6-5 to TRBJ2-1, with 12 nucleotides matching TRBD2. V lost 10 bases to trimming and J lost 9 bases; unmatched junction nucleotides: 10. The CDR3 consists of 14 residues. Germline assignment: CDR1 MNHEY and CDR2 SVGAGI. The CDR3 nucleotides read TGTGCCACCCGTCCTAGCGGGAGGGCCCGTGAGCAGTTCTTC. Translating gives CATRPSGRAREQFF.

The V call is TRBV18, the J call TRBJ2-4; 10 positions agree with TRBD2. Germline-derived CDR1 and CDR2 are KGHSH and LQKENI. This CDR3 has 21 residues. V lost 0 bases to trimming and J lost 2 bases; unmatched junction nucleotides: 16. CDR3 amino acids: CASSPPAREISGRRSKNIQYF. CDR3 in DNA: TGTGCCAGCTCACCACCCGCAAGGGAAATTAGCGGGAGGAGATCCAAAAACATTCAGTACTTC. The whole variable domain, remainder taken from reference TRBV18 and TRBJ2-4, is NAGVMQNPRHLVRRRGQEARLRCSPMKGHSHVYWYRQLPEEGLKFMVYLQKENIIDESGMPKERFSAEFPKEGPSILRIQQVVRGDSAAYFCASSPPAREISGRRSKNIQYFGAGTRLSVL.

This clone was seen a handful of times. This chain uses TRBV7-9 with TRBJ2-3; 8 nucleotides line up with TRBD2. Looked up from germline, CDR1 is SEHNR and CDR2 is FQNEAQ (reference sequence). V shed 4 bases and J 0 bases; nucleotides not matched to a gene: 6. The CDR3 spans 16 residues. The CDR3 spells CASSSIREGSTDTQYF. The CDR3 DNA is TGTGCCAGCAGCTCTATCCGGGAGGGGAGCACAGATACGCAGTATTTT.

The rearrangement links TRBV28 to TRBJ1-1, with D perhaps matching TRBD1 (5 bases). CDR1 MDHEN and CDR2 SYDVKM come from the germline V gene. This CDR3 spans 15 amino acids. Trimming removed 6 bases from V and 1 base from J, with 15 bases in between. CDR3 residues: CASRDSDRKNTEAFF. DNA for the CDR3: TGTGCCAGCAGAGACTCCGACAGAAAGAACACTGAAGCTTTCTTT. Filled out from reference TRBV28 and TRBJ1-1, the complete variable domain reads DVKVTQSSRYLVKRTGEKVFLECVQDMDHENMFWYRQDPGLGLRLIYFSYDVKMKEKGDIPEGYSVSREKKERFSLILESASTNQTSMYLCASRDSDRKNTEAFFGQGTRLTVV.

This clone was observed a few times. The chain carries TRBV9 and TRBJ1-3, with unresolved D. Germline V CDR1 and CDR2: SGDLS, YYNGEE. CDR3 length: 16 residues. The ends were cut back, 4 bases at V and 0 bases at J, with 14 bases in the middle. The DNA for the CDR3 is TGTGCCAGCAGCTCCCCTCCAAATTTCTCTGGAAACACCATATATTTT. As protein: CASSSPPNFSGNTIYF.

The chain uses TRBV7-9 and TRBJ2-3; 11 bases are shared with TRBD2. The V gene's germline CDR1 is SEHNR and CDR2 FQNEAQ (reference sequence). After removal of 9 bases from V and 4 bases from J, the junction contained 3 bases not matched to a gene. CDR3 size: 13 residues. The CDR3 DNA reads TGTGCCAGTTTAGCGGGGGGGCCAGATACGCAGTATTTT. Its translation is CASLAGGPDTQYF.

J is TRBJ1-6 and V is TRBV18, with D tentatively TRBD1 (6 bases). CDR1 is KGHSH and CDR2 is LQKENI in the germline V gene. V was pared by 6 bases and J by 1 base, with 10 bases between. This CDR3 comprises 15 residues. The DNA for the CDR3 is TGTGCCAGCTCCCAGGACAGTTCCTATAATTCACCCCTCCACTTT. It codes for CASSQDSSYNSPLHF.

This chain links TRBV7-2 with TRBJ2-7; 8 bases are a match to TRBD2. This CDR3 has 14 residues. Germline V gene sequence: CDR1 SGHTA, CDR2 FQGNSA. The V segment lost 4 bases and the J segment 7 bases; nucleotides outside the gene matches: 9. DNA of the CDR3: TGTGCCAGCAGCTCCTTTAGCGGGACTGGGGAGCAGTACTTC. Amino acid sequence: CASSSFSGTGEQYF. Supplemented by reference TRBV7-2 and TRBJ2-7, the full variable domain reads GAGVSQSPSNKVTEKGKDVELRCDPISGHTALYWYRQSLGQGLEFLIYFQGNSAPDKSGLPSDRFSAERTGGSVSTLTIQRTQQEDSAVYLCASSSFSGTGEQYFGPGTRLTVT.

The chain carries TRBV23-1 and TRBJ1-1, with TRBD1 matching over 10 bases. TRBV23-1 is assigned to the ORF class and has an uncertain function. After removal of 0 bases from V and 0 bases from J, the junction contained 4 bases not matched to a gene. The length of the CDR3 is 17 residues. CDR3: CASSQSGTGALNTEAFF. CDR3 in DNA: TGCGCCAGCAGTCAATCGGGGACAGGGGCTCTGAACACTGAAGCTTTCTTT.